This T cell receptor beta chain was obtained from a study of blood T cell repertoires in COVID-19 (dated by TCRdb to the early 2020s). In the study overall: Samples covering the acute and convalescent phases of COVID-19 were provided by collaborators in the United States, Italy and Spain. The samples were drawn from two sources: the first 160 participants of the ongoing ImmuneRACE study, and 1,254 subjects contributed by 6 global collaborators. The dataset comprised deeply sampled blood TCRbeta repertoires from subjects exposed to, actively infected with, or recovered from COVID-19. Nearly every sample came with metadata listing a de-identified subject ID, COVID-19 status, age in years and sex. Where available, HLA class I and class II types were taken from metadata supplied by the sample provider and were not determined by assay-based typing. The repertoires were made available in a free public database intended to serve as a resource for research on the immune response to SARS-CoV-2. The material from the prospective study consisted of cDNA or gDNA derived from T cells, B-cell-depleted T cells, or PBMCs.

The immunoSEQ Assay, a bias-controlled multiplex PCR, was used to amplify TCRbeta CDR3 regions from genomic DNA. Per the original workflow: Within the assay, amplification of reference gene primers was used to estimate how many nucleated cells each sample contained. To quantify the absolute abundance of each unique TCRbeta CDR3 rearrangement, sequence reads were collapsed and filtered. For each sample, productive Simpson clonality was calculated as the square root of Simpson's diversity index over productive rearrangements. What TCRdb holds here is the immuneACCESS table cut down to in-frame rearrangements. Part of the clones is not present; checked against another copy, under half of the missing clones reflect an unresolved V gene, and the others are unexplained. V, J and clone size reflect that table, while D and trimming were determined from the DNA. This sample is represented by 150,000 to 200,000 clones; approximately 95% of them were singletons. The ten largest clones take up 3.5% to 5% of the sample.

Each collaborating institution followed its own protocols to collect whole blood in K2EDTA tubes. For TCRbeta analysis, collaborators shipped samples as frozen whole blood, isolated PBMCs, or DNA extracted from either of those sample types. The full study reports these points: The quantity of clinical and demographic metadata differed by source and by participant and was supplied without curation.

The germline V gene sets CDR1 to ENHRY and CDR2 to SYGVKD. The CDR3 starts with the cysteine, ends with the phenylalanine, and has 13 residues. Just CDR3 DNA is preserved here, 39 bases in frame from base 1. The V and J ends are trimmed by 6 bases and 4 bases, leaving 10 bases between them. This clone was seen once. Which antigen it targets is not known. No quality values exist for individual bases; no much larger clone is one base distant. This sequence uses TRBV10-3 and TRBJ1-3; the D segment cannot be called with confidence. The source material was peripheral blood. This clonotype was sampled from a woman aged 50 to 65 with acute or convalescent COVID-19. For the CDR3, the sequence is CAIRPSPGNTIYF. In nucleotide form, the sequence is TGTGCCATCAGGCCGAGCCCCGGAAACACCATATATTTT.